Described below is a single TCR beta chain sequence and its context. The antigen this receptor binds is unknown. No base quality values were provided; no much bigger clone lies one nucleotide off. Every donor in the study was a healthy Caucasian. Three pairs of female monozygotic twins, all aged about 18 to 29 years, made up the twin cohort. Positive isolation kits from Invitrogen were used to isolate CD4+ and CD8+ T cell populations. Library creation used 5' RACE. TCRdb lists the instrument as Illumina HiSeq 2000. A universal primer binding site was introduced by template switching, and a unique molecular identifier was present in the final cDNA, enabling accurate counting of TCR cDNA molecules. First-strand cDNA for TCR alpha and beta chains was synthesized from specific primers in the conserved constant-segment region. To control for contamination, every cDNA library was double barcoded, receiving both a SMART-Mk sample barcode and Illumina barcodes. TruSeq adapter sequences along with Illumina sample barcodes were introduced in two successive PCR steps. Sequencing of the TCR alpha and beta cDNA libraries was done on the Illumina HiSeq platform using custom primers. In the original analysis: Raw reads were processed with MiGEC to extract unique molecular identifiers, and MiXCR was used to determine CDR3 positions. Recombination models were inferred per individual with the repgenHMM and IGoR tools using an EM algorithm. The analysis of shared clonotypes was done with the tcR package in R, with sharing normalized by the product of cloneset sizes. Out-of-frame nonproductive sequences were analyzed to study raw recombination free of thymic and clonal selection effects. The public reads were reanalyzed by TCRdb: fastp trimming at Q25, MiXCR alignment, in-frame beta chains only. Every entry covers one CDR3 protein and lists the most common genes and DNA from its rows. These V and J calls originate from TCRdb's pipeline instead of the authors' own analysis. This sample holds around 550,000 distinct CDR3 sequences; 15% were observed only once. The ten top clones hold roughly 0.4% of the sample.

These data belong to a study of identical twins (dated by TCRdb to the mid-2010s). About the study as a whole: The study deep-sequenced TCR alpha and beta repertoires from monozygotic twins, unrelated adults of various ages and cord blood to test whether fetal clonotypes persist. Replicate twin experiments were performed at different times using different library preparation protocols to rule out contamination.

On the study overall, not on this receptor specifically: The excess sharing between twins in beta out-of-frame sequences was weaker because fewer shared sequences reduced the signal-to-noise ratio. Zero-insertion analyses could be partly confounded by invariant T cells such as MAIT and iNKT, though diverse VJ usage argued against such confounding for most clonotypes. Conclusions relied on cross-sectional statistical analysis, since the same donors could not be followed over many years. Fewer insertions were carried by abundant cord blood beta clonotypes; a weaker similar trend was observed in young adult naive repertoires, while no such trend was observed in memory repertoires. Compared with coincidental sharing between unrelated individuals, an excess of low generation-probability sequences was observed among out-of-frame TCR alpha sequences shared between twins. In monozygotic twins, out-of-frame TCR alpha sharing was systematically underestimated by recombination models, although the models agreed with sharing between unrelated individuals.

This sample also appeared in a second study, on yellow fever vaccine responses in identical twins. As the second paper documents: According to the authors, in identical twins the way T cells responded to vaccination appeared partly convergent and partly personalized. Focusing on identical twins, the study followed the T cell clones that responded to the vaccine, and did so with precision.

The source of this sequence is a young woman in good health. The sequenced material came from CD4+ T cells sorted from blood.

The sequenced DNA: TGTGCCAGTGGATTCAGGGATGGCGACACTGAAGCTTTCTTT. Its protein is CASGFRDGDTEAFF. Here the chain combines TRBV12-3 or TRBV12-4 and TRBJ1-1; TRBD1 might be the D gene, on 5 matching bases. V is pared back by 9 bases and J by 3 bases, with 17 bases lying between the germline termini. The CDR3 runs 14 residues from the cysteine to the phenylalanine. Only the CDR3 portion is preserved as DNA: 42 bases, with reading frame beginning at the first base.